Shown below are 18 T cell receptor beta chains from a single sample sequenced in a study of T cells in Graves' hyperthyroidism and ophthalmopathy. Amplification of TCR beta CDR3 regions used RNA as the template. The HTBI primer set served for first-round RT-PCR of the TCR CDR3. TCRdb reprocessed the multiplex PCR reads via MiXCR and lists one record per CDR3 protein. The sample holds 550,000 to 850,000 distinct CDR3 sequences, about 19% seen once. Sequencing used blood. These receptor sequences come from a woman between 50 and 59 years old with Graves' hyperthyroidism that later progressed to Graves' ophthalmopathy.

This clonotype was counted between two and nine times. DNA of the CDR3: TGTGCCAGCAGCTTAGTTCACGGCGGGGGGGCGTCGGTGGAGACCCAGTACTTC. This encodes CASSLVHGGGASVETQYF. The chain is built from TRBV7-6 and TRBJ2-5; 9 bases fit TRBD2. The CDR3 has 18 amino acids. The V gene's germline CDR1 is SGHVS and CDR2 FNYEAQ. Trimming took 1 base from V and 5 from J; bases not matched to a gene: 14.

This rearrangement joins TRBV7-2 to TRBJ2-5; 7 bases align to TRBD2. CDR1 and CDR2 (germline): SGHTA, FQGNSA. This CDR3 spans 16 amino acids. Germline trimming cut 7 bases from V and 0 bases from J; bases unmatched to any gene: 11. This chain's CDR3 is CASTKSGLNDQETQYF. CDR3 nucleotides: TGTGCCAGCACGAAGTCGGGACTAAACGACCAAGAGACCCAGTACTTC.

This clonotype was recorded at least ten times. This chain uses TRBV5-1 with TRBJ2-3; tentatively, D is TRBD2 (5 bases). Germline V gene data show CDR1 as SGHRS and CDR2 as YFSETQ. The CDR3 has 16 residues. V was shortened by 3 bases and J by 1 base, with 15 bases between the two germline ends. CDR3 bases: TGCGCCAGCAGCTCGGGGTCGTTTCGCGGCACAGATACGCAGTATTTT. This sequence encodes CASSSGSFRGTDTQYF.

This clonotype has a handful of counts. This chain's CDR3 is CASRIDRVGNQPQHF. The CDR3 DNA is TGTGCCAGCAGAATTGACAGGGTGGGCAATCAGCCCCAGCATTTT. V gene TRBV7-2 combines with J gene TRBJ1-5; TRBD1 agrees at 7 bases. The CDR3 runs to 15 residues. Looked up from germline, CDR1 is SGHTA and CDR2 is FQGNSA. V dropped 6 bases and J dropped 2; count of bases not matched to a gene: 7.

This clonotype was detected many times. The chain carries TRBV11-2 and TRBJ1-1; 8 bases are a match to TRBD1. Germline V gene lookup returns CDR1 SGHAT and CDR2 FQNNGV. Trimming at V came to 1 base and at J to 5 bases, leaving 6 bases not matched to a gene. CDR3 size: 15 residues. The chain's CDR3 is CASSLGQGAKTEAFF. The CDR3 DNA reads TGTGCCAGCAGCTTAGGGCAGGGGGCGAAAACTGAAGCTTTCTTT.

This chain joins TRBV7-9 and TRBJ1-2, with TRBD1 matching over 7 bases. This CDR3 is 15 amino acids long. CDR1 SEHNR and CDR2 FQNEAQ come from the germline V gene (reference sequence). Trimming removed 4 bases from V and 3 bases from J; junction bases left unmatched: 8. The CDR3 is CASSYNQGVDYGYTF. The CDR3 DNA reads TGTGCCAGCAGCTACAATCAGGGGGTGGACTATGGCTACACCTTC.

The gene calls are TRBV5-1 and TRBJ2-7; D is possibly TRBD1 (6 bases). In germline, CDR1 is SGHRS, CDR2 YFSETQ. The CDR3 is 15 amino acids. Between the trimmed V and J ends, which lost 2 bases and 0 bases, there was a span of 12 bases. The CDR3 nucleotides read TGCGCCAGCAGCTTCTTTGGGACAACCTCCTACGAGCAGTACTTC. Translation: CASSFFGTTSYEQYF.

This clonotype was found many times. Sequence at one end of the junction differs from germline and may be a read error. The chain joins TRBV11-2 to TRBJ2-5, with a weak D call TRBD2 (7 bases). This CDR3 has 14 residues. Germline CDR1 is SGHAT and CDR2 is FQNNGV. The CDR3 DNA sequence: TGTGCCAGCAGCTGGGGGGGTCAGGGGAACACCCCGAACTTC. It specifies CASSWGGQGNTPNF.

Ten or more counts support this clonotype. The chain carries TRBV6-1 and TRBJ2-1; perhaps TRBD1 as D (6 bases). V lost 5 bases, J lost 7 bases, and 9 bases lay in between. This CDR3 contains 12 residues. Germline CDR1 MNHNS, CDR2 SASEGT. The CDR3 spells CASSFQGNEQFF. The CDR3 DNA sequence: TGTGCCAGCAGTTTCCAGGGGAATGAGCAGTTCTTC.

This clonotype was seen ten or more times. Here the CDR3 reads CSARGPNQPQHF. Written as DNA, the CDR3 is TGCAGTGCTAGGGGACCTAATCAGCCCCAGCATTTT. The chain carries TRBV20-1 and TRBJ1-5, with D perhaps matching TRBD1 (5 bases). The CDR3 has 12 residues. Trimming cost V 3 bases and J 4 bases, with 7 bases left between them. Germline V gives CDR1 DFQATT, CDR2 SNEGSKA (reference sequence).

The chain couples TRBV7-3 to TRBJ2-1, with 8 bases lining up with TRBD2. CDR3 length: 14 residues. Germline V gives CDR1 SGHTA, CDR2 FQGTGA. The V gene end was trimmed by 5 bases and the J gene end by 13 bases; junction bases not matched to a gene: 13. The CDR3 loop reads CASSPTGGDLPQFF. The CDR3 coding sequence is TGTGCCAGCAGCCCGACGGGAGGGGACCTGCCCCAGTTCTTC.

The sample holds many counts of this clonotype. The gene calls are TRBV5-1 and TRBJ2-3, with D uncertain. In germline, CDR1 is SGHRS, CDR2 YFSETQ. The ends were cut back, 0 bases at V and 4 bases at J, with 9 bases in the middle. This CDR3 region has 14 residues. CDR3 protein: CASSLAPGADTQYF. The CDR3 DNA sequence: TGCGCCAGCAGCTTGGCTCCGGGCGCAGATACGCAGTATTTT.

The J gene is TRBJ1-2, the V gene TRBV6-2 or TRBV6-3; D gene unclear. The CDR3 runs 13 residues. V lost 5 bases and J lost 5, with 12 bases in between. Germline CDR1 and CDR2: MNHEY and SVGEGT. Written as DNA, the CDR3 is TGTGCCAGCAGTATAAGGAGTGGGTATGGCTACACCTTC. Its translation: CASSIRSGYGYTF.

This CDR3 is CASIGQGVFGETQYF. CDR3 bases: TGTGCCAGCATCGGTCAGGGGGTTTTCGGGGAGACCCAGTACTTC. The chain links TRBV27 to TRBJ2-5, with 7 bases aligning to TRBD1. Trimming cost V 7 bases and J 5 bases; bases outside gene matches: 13. The CDR3 has 15 residues. Germline CDR1 is MNHEY and CDR2 is SMNVEV (reference sequence).

This clonotype was observed a few times. This sequence joins TRBV7-2 and TRBJ1-2, with D maybe TRBD1 (6 bases). This CDR3 region has 14 residues. V dropped 4 bases and J dropped 5 bases, with 14 bases sitting between them. Looked up from germline, CDR1 is SGHTA and CDR2 is FQGNSA. The CDR3 coding sequence is TGTGCCAGCAGCTCAGGGGTTCAGGCGTATGGCTACACCTTC. Its protein is CASSSGVQAYGYTF.

At least ten counts were recorded for this clonotype. The chain combines TRBV12-3 or TRBV12-4 with TRBJ1-1; possibly TRBD1 for D (6 bases). The V end was cut by 4 bases, the J end by 1 base, with 16 bases between. The length of the CDR3 is 16 residues. The DNA for the CDR3 is TGTGCCAGCAGTTCAACCCCCCAGACAGGGAACACTGAAGCTTTCTTT. It codes for CASSSTPQTGNTEAFF.

This clonotype was seen ten or more times. V and J are TRBV11-2 and TRBJ2-1; D not resolved. This CDR3 has 14 residues. Trimming cost V 1 base and J 3 bases, with 7 bases left between them. Germline V CDR1 and CDR2: SGHAT, FQNNGV. The CDR3 sequence: CASSLVNSYNEQFF. The CDR3 coding sequence is TGTGCCAGCAGCTTAGTTAACAGCTACAATGAGCAGTTCTTC.

This clonotype was observed a handful of times. The V call is TRBV20-1, the J call TRBJ2-1; a possible D gene is TRBD2 (5 bases). The CDR3 is 11 amino acids. Trimming removed 6 bases from V and 4 bases from J, with 7 bases in between. Germline lookup yields CDR1 DFQATT and CDR2 SNEGSKA (reference sequence). This CDR3 reads CSAGGYNEQFF. The CDR3 DNA reads as TGCAGTGCCGGAGGTTACAATGAGCAGTTCTTC.